This T cell receptor beta chain was profiled in a study of cytomegalovirus exposure and HLA in healthy donors. Study-wide points: In an earlier analysis, about 87% or about 30%: the productive usage of most TCR beta V segments. From TCR beta sequences, most subjects' HLA-A and HLA-B alleles were reportedly predicted accurately.

There are a few counts of this clone. The antigen is not known. The PCR ran on 60 Vbeta and 13 Jbeta primers. TCRdb keeps only in-frame clones here, not all; method: immunoSEQ multiplex PCR. Seen here are about 130,000 clones, approximately 80% observed once, and the top ten hold 2.2%. The germline gives CDR1 SGHRS, CDR2 YFSETQ. The CDR3 length is 14 residues. The V end was cut by 7 bases, the J end by 5 bases, with 18 bases between. J is TRBJ1-1 and V is TRBV5-1, with a weak D call TRBD1 (6 bases). The sample was PBMCs. The receptor was derived from a man under 40 in good health and CMV-seronegative. CDR3 sequence (DNA): TGCGCCAGCCTCCCAGGGGACATGGGGACTGAAGCTTTCTTT. Its protein product is CASLPGDMGTEAFF.